This TCR beta chain derives from a study of patients and donors after allogeneic stem cell transplantation (dated by TCRdb to the early 2020s). Relative to germline, V is 5 bases shorter and J is 2 bases shorter, with 9 bases between their ends. CDR1 and CDR2, per the germline V gene (reference sequence), are DFQATT and SNEGSKA. The CDR3 measures 12 amino acids from cysteine to phenylalanine. The read is trimmed to its CDR3 DNA, 36 bases read in frame from base 1. Comments on this clonotype: No antigen is known for it. One base away there is no much larger clone; base qualities are not given.

To prepare the library, RT-PCR was applied. Data came from a NextSeq 550. The public sequencing data were trimmed at Q25 with fastp and processed into clonotypes with MiXCR by TCRdb, which kept only in-frame beta chains. Each entry is one CDR3 protein sequence, shown with its most common DNA and genes. This sample is represented by roughly 200,000 distinct CDR3 sequences; roughly 38% of them were singletons. The leading ten clones occupy more than 9% of the sample. This TCR was sampled from a human donor who was either an allogeneic HSCT recipient or a stem cell or donor lymphocyte infusion donor (not recorded which). It is not recorded whose cells these are; they may come from a transplant donor. The specimen sequenced was blood, either unsorted or a sorted T cell fraction (not recorded which). This chain joins TRBV20-1 to TRBJ1-1, and the D gene may be TRBD1, 5 bases matching. The nucleotide sequence reads TGCAGTGCTTCGACAGTAAACACTGAAGCTTTCTTT. The encoded protein is CSASTVNTEAFF.